These 13 T cell receptor beta chains were all obtained from the same sample, sequenced in a study of T-cell reconstitution after alpha-beta-depleted transplantation in children. During its preparation, the TCRbeta library received unique molecular identifiers. TCRdb analysed the PCR reads with MiXCR anew, one entry per CDR3 protein. The table has 440,000 or so distinct CDR3 sequences, over 40% seen once. Material: PBMCs, obtained before TCRalphabeta/CD19-depleted stem cell transplant. Source of these receptors: a girl aged 2-15 years with aplastic anemia, due to receive a stem cell transplant.

Written as DNA, the CDR3 is TGCGCCAGCAGCCAATCCTTCGACCTATCTGCCCATACGCAGTATTTT. Its protein is CASSQSFDLSAHTQYF. This rearrangement joins TRBV4-3 to TRBJ2-3; D is unresolved. This CDR3 is built from 16 residues. V gave up 2 bases and J gave up 7 bases, with 19 bases separating them. CDR1 and CDR2 from the germline V gene are LGHNA and YSLEER.

The chain couples TRBV6-7 to TRBJ2-5, with 9 nucleotides matching TRBD1. TRBV6-7 is designated an ORF whose function remains uncertain. This CDR3 contains 15 residues. J was trimmed by 5 bases and V by 7 bases; bases with no gene match: 11. The DNA of the CDR3 is TGTGCCAGCAAGGACTCGAGGGACAGGGTTGAGACCCAGTACTTC. Protein sequence: CASKDSRDRVETQYF.

The chain carries TRBV7-9 and TRBJ2-1, with 8 bases lining up with TRBD2. Germline V CDR1 and CDR2: SEHNR, FQNEAQ (reference sequence). CDR3 length: 16 residues. After removal of 3 bases from V and 6 bases from J, the junction contained 10 bases not matched to a gene. The DNA for the CDR3 is TGTGCCAGCAGCTTTAAGGCAGCGGGAGCGCTCAATGAGCAGTTCTTC. As protein: CASSFKAAGALNEQFF.

This chain joins TRBV30 and TRBJ2-2; D is perhaps TRBD2 (5 bases). The CDR3 is 13 amino acids. Germline V CDR1 and CDR2: GTSNPN, SVGIG (reference sequence). Trimming took off 8 bases at V and 5 bases at J, with 15 bases between the two ends. This CDR3 is CAALGRGTGELFF. CDR3 bases: TGTGCCGCCCTGGGCCGCGGGACCGGGGAGCTGTTTTTT.

This clonotype has a handful of counts. V gene TRBV2 combines with J gene TRBJ2-1; no clear D gene. V gave up 5 bases and J gave up 3 bases, with 11 bases separating them. CDR1 and CDR2 (germline): SNHLY, FYNNEI. CDR3 length: 14 amino acids. For the CDR3, the DNA is TGTGCCAGCAGTCGGGCGGAGATCTACAATGAGCAGTTCTTC. Its translation is CASSRAEIYNEQFF.

The sample holds a few counts of this clonotype. The rearrangement joins TRBV7-6 to TRBJ2-3; the D gene is possibly TRBD1 (5 bases). CDR3 length: 20 residues. The V gene's germline CDR1 is SGHVS and CDR2 FNYEAQ. Trimming shortened V by 0 bases and J by 2 bases, and 24 bases separated the two germline ends. As DNA, the CDR3 is TGTGCCAGCAGCTTAGCGCAGGGAAGGGGTCTCGGTGGGTACACAGATACGCAGTATTTT. This translates into CASSLAQGRGLGGYTDTQYF.

The chain combines TRBV28 with TRBJ2-2; D possibly corresponds to TRBD2 (5 bases). Trimming stripped 5 bases from V and 0 bases from J, with 10 bases between. Germline CDR1 and CDR2: MDHEN and SYDVKM. The CDR3 has 15 residues. The CDR3 is CASSGWTANTGELFF. In DNA form, the CDR3 reads TGTGCCAGCAGTGGGTGGACTGCGAACACCGGGGAGCTGTTTTTT. Variable domain in full (rest from reference TRBV28 and TRBJ2-2): DVKVTQSSRYLVKRTGEKVFLECVQDMDHENMFWYRQDPGLGLRLIYFSYDVKMKEKGDIPEGYSVSREKKERFSLILESASTNQTSMYLCASSGWTANTGELFFGEGSRLTVL.

V usage is TRBV7-6 and J usage is TRBJ2-2, with 9 bases lining up with TRBD1. In germline, CDR1 is SGHVS, CDR2 FNYEAQ. The length of the CDR3 is 16 residues. After removal of 1 base from V and 6 bases from J, the junction contained 6 bases not matched to a gene. For the CDR3, the DNA is TGTGCCAGCAGCTTAGAGGACAGGGGATTTTCCGGGGAGCTGTTTTTT. It specifies CASSLEDRGFSGELFF.

The chain employs TRBV5-1 and TRBJ2-7, with 9 positions matching TRBD2. This CDR3 has 16 residues. The V and J ends lost 2 bases and 2 bases, in that order; junction bases with no gene match: 8. Looked up from germline, CDR1 is SGHRS and CDR2 is YFSETQ. The chain's CDR3 is CASSFDVERGAYEQYF. The CDR3 region has the DNA TGCGCCAGCAGCTTCGACGTGGAGCGGGGGGCCTACGAGCAGTACTTC.

The chain carries TRBV29-1 and TRBJ2-7, with 9 bases lining up with TRBD1. This CDR3 is built from 12 residues. The germline V gene has CDR1 SQVTM and CDR2 ANQGSEA. V was clipped by 7 bases and J by 5 bases; unmatched bases: 6. The CDR3 bases are TGCAGCGCGGAGGACAGGGGCAACGAGCAGTACTTC. This sequence encodes CSAEDRGNEQYF.

This clonotype was seen ten or more times. V and J are TRBV7-6 and TRBJ2-1; TRBD2 aligns across 9 bases. The CDR3 loop spans 15 amino acids. The germline V gene has CDR1 SGHVS and CDR2 FNYEAQ. V was clipped by 3 bases and J by 4 bases; unmatched bases: 4. The CDR3 DNA reads TGTGCCAGCAGCTTTAAGCTAGCGGGGTACAATGAGCAGTTCTTC. It yields the protein CASSFKLAGYNEQFF.

This clonotype was detected ten times or more. The chain links TRBV6-5 to TRBJ2-1; D is undetermined. Germline V gene data show CDR1 as MNHEY and CDR2 as SVGAGI. Trimming removed 6 bases from V and 9 bases from J, with 9 bases in between. The CDR3 loop spans 11 amino acids. The CDR3 spells CASSLYSEQFF. CDR3 in DNA: TGTGCCAGCAGCTTGTACTCTGAGCAGTTCTTC.

DNA of the CDR3: TGCAGTGGTAGGACTAGCGGGAGGGTCTACGAGCAGTACTTC. This encodes CSGRTSGRVYEQYF. This chain uses TRBV20-1 with TRBJ2-7; 15 positions match TRBD2. J gave up 3 bases and V 7 bases, and 4 bases lay outside the gene matches. This CDR3 spans 14 amino acids. Per the germline V gene, CDR1 is DFQATT and CDR2 is SNEGSKA (reference sequence).